The 26 T cell receptor beta chains presented below share a single source sample, sequenced in a study of blood T cell repertoires in COVID-19. The table came from immunoSEQ multiplex PCR; TCRdb's copy has only in-frame clones and leaves some out. The data show about 200,000 clones, with approximately 78% seen just once and roughly 8% held by the top ten. Sequencing input: peripheral blood. The receptors originated from a woman at least 80 years old with COVID-19, enrolled during active disease.

The rearrangement joins TRBV7-3 to TRBJ2-5, with 9 bases that match TRBD2. In germline, CDR1 is SGHTA, CDR2 FQGTGA. The J segment lost 5 bases and the V segment lost 5 bases, leaving 12 bases of the junction unmatched. This CDR3 is built from 16 residues. CDR3: CASSPGVAGGPETQYF. The DNA of the CDR3 is TGTGCCAGCAGCCCCGGTGTGGCGGGGGGGCCGGAGACCCAGTACTTC.

This rearrangement joins TRBV7-3 to TRBJ1-2; TRBD1 matches at 7 bases. The V gene end was trimmed by 5 bases and the J gene end by 0 bases; junction bases not matched to a gene: 9. The CDR3 has 16 residues. Germline CDR1 reads SGHTA; CDR2 reads FQGTGA. Written as DNA, the CDR3 is TGTGCCAGCAGCCTCCATGCTGGGACAGCTAACTATGGCTACACCTTC. The encoded protein is CASSLHAGTANYGYTF.

The chain joins TRBV7-9 to TRBJ1-2; D not resolved. V dropped 3 bases and J dropped 7 bases, with 15 bases sitting between them. Germline CDR1 and CDR2: SEHNR and FQNEAQ (reference sequence). The length of the CDR3 is 14 residues. The CDR3 loop reads CASSLGGEGGGYTF. Written as DNA, the CDR3 is TGTGCCAGCAGCTTGGGCGGGGAAGGTGGTGGCTACACCTTC.

This clone was counted a single time. The chain carries TRBV18 and TRBJ1-6; D unresolved. The CDR3 has 16 residues. Germline V gene lookup returns CDR1 KGHSH and CDR2 LQKENI. Trimming removed 3 bases at V and 10 bases at J, with 19 bases between. The CDR3 coding sequence is TGTGCCAGCTCACCCGGGAGCTCCGCCTTGGGCTCACCCCTCCACTTT. Translation: CASSPGSSALGSPLHF.

This clone has just a few counts. The V call is TRBV10-3, the J call TRBJ1-2; D remains unclear. Trimming removed 4 bases at V and 5 bases at J, with 11 bases between. The germline V gene encodes CDR1 ENHRY and CDR2 SYGVKD. There are 13 residues in the CDR3. The CDR3 protein is CAISVSPRYGYTF. As DNA, the CDR3 is TGTGCCATCAGTGTATCTCCCAGGTATGGCTACACCTTC.

This chain joins TRBV28 and TRBJ2-7; D gene ambiguous. The germline gives CDR1 MDHEN, CDR2 SYDVKM. The CDR3 extends over 12 amino acids. The germline V and J ends were trimmed by 7 bases and 3 bases, with 10 bases remaining between them. The CDR3 here is CASTRGNYEQYF. CDR3 DNA sequence: TGTGCCAGCACCCGTGGCAACTACGAGCAGTACTTC.

This chain uses TRBV5-1 with TRBJ1-5; 7 bases agree with TRBD1. Germline CDR1 reads SGHRS; CDR2 reads YFSETQ. Unmatched junction bases numbered 0, after V lost 0 bases and J lost 0 bases. The CDR3 sequence is 15 residues long. The CDR3 is CASSLGTGSNQPQHF. The CDR3 DNA reads as TGCGCCAGCAGCTTGGGGACAGGTAGCAATCAGCCCCAGCATTTT. Complete variable domain (other parts from reference TRBV5-1 and TRBJ1-5): KAGVTQTPRYLIKTRGQQVTLSCSPISGHRSVSWYQQTPGQGLQFLFEYFSETQRNKGNFPGRFSGRQFSNSRSEMNVSTLELGDSALYLCASSLGTGSNQPQHFGDGTRLSIL.

The gene calls are TRBV6-5 and TRBJ2-7, with a possible D match to TRBD1 (6 bases). V lost 7 bases and J lost 2, with 12 bases in between. The CDR3 sequence is 13 residues long. CDR1 is MNHEY and CDR2 is SVGAGI in the germline V gene. The DNA for the CDR3 is TGTGCCAGCACCCAGGGGTCTCCCTACGAGCAGTACTTC. Protein: CASTQGSPYEQYF.

This sequence joins TRBV2 and TRBJ1-5, with 12 positions matching TRBD1. With V trimmed by 6 bases and J by 7 bases, 1 base remained unmatched. Per the germline V gene, CDR1 is SNHLY and CDR2 is FYNNEI. The CDR3 is made up of 13 amino acids. The CDR3 coding sequence is TGTGCCAGCAGGGGGACAGGGGGCCAGCCCCAGCATTTT. It translates to CASRGTGGQPQHF.

This clone was found a few times. The rearrangement uses TRBV18 and TRBJ2-2; TRBD1 might be the D (5 bases). The CDR3 has 13 residues. The germline V gene has CDR1 KGHSH and CDR2 LQKENI. Trimming cost V 3 bases and J 7 bases, with 9 bases left between them. As DNA, the CDR3 is TGTGCCAGCTCACCTGGGGCCGACGGGGAGCTGTTTTTT. It specifies CASSPGADGELFF.

The chain employs TRBV30 and TRBJ1-4, with a possible D match to TRBD1 (6 bases). The V and J ends lost 3 bases and 5 bases respectively, with 10 bases between them. The length of the CDR3 is 13 residues. CDR1 and CDR2 (germline): GTSNPN, SVGIG (reference sequence). DNA for the CDR3: TGTGCCTGGAGGCGGACAGAGAATGAAAAACTGTTTTTT. This sequence encodes CAWRRTENEKLFF. The complete variable domain, with remaining parts taken from reference TRBV30 and TRBJ1-4, reads SQTIHQWPATLVQPVGSPLSLECTVEGTSNPNLYWYRQAAGRGLQLLFYSVGIGQISSEVPQNLSASRPQDRQFILSSKKLLLSDSGFYLCAWRRTENEKLFFGSGTQLSVL.

For this clone: At the DNA level, this CDR3 is encoded by other sequences in the same sample as well. This sequence joins TRBV19 and TRBJ1-5; a weak D match, TRBD1 (5 bases). Germline V lookup: CDR1 LNHDA, CDR2 SQIVND (reference sequence). The length of the CDR3 is 12 residues. The V end lost 9 bases, the J end lost 4 bases, and 10 bases lay between the germline ends. The CDR3 sequence is CASRVRNQPQHF. The CDR3 region has the DNA TGTGCCAGCAGGGTAAGGAATCAGCCCCAGCATTTT. The variable domain in full, completed from reference TRBV19 and TRBJ1-5, reads DGGITQSPKYLFRKEGQNVTLSCEQNLNHDAMYWYRQDPGQGLRLIYYSQIVNDFQKGDIAEGYSVSREKKESFPLTVTSAQKNPTAFYLCASRVRNQPQHFGDGTRLSIL.

The chain has TRBV15 and TRBJ1-3; D possibly corresponds to TRBD1 (5 bases). The CDR3 consists of 14 residues. CDR1 LNHNV and CDR2 YYDKDF come from the germline V gene (reference sequence). Trimming removed 3 bases at V and 9 bases at J, with 15 bases between. CDR3 sequence reads: CATSRAGGSGTIYF. CDR3 nucleotide sequence: TGTGCCACCAGCAGGGCGGGGGGTTCGGGCACCATATATTTT.

The chain employs TRBV18 and TRBJ1-1; 8 nucleotides match TRBD1. Losses at the gene ends were 2 bases for V and 7 bases for J; bases not matched to a gene: 12. The CDR3 extends over 16 amino acids. Germline V gives CDR1 KGHSH, CDR2 LQKENI. The CDR3 coding sequence is TGTGCCAGCTCACCAGCAGGAAGGGACAGGAGCCTTGAAGCTTTCTTT. This encodes CASSPAGRDRSLEAFF.

The J gene is TRBJ1-1, the V gene TRBV18; D is ambiguous. The germline V gene encodes CDR1 KGHSH and CDR2 LQKENI. The CDR3 sequence is 13 residues long. Trimming pared 7 bases from V and 1 base from J, leaving 10 bases between. CDR3: CASFTQANTEAFF. CDR3 nucleotides: TGTGCCAGCTTCACCCAAGCGAACACTGAAGCTTTCTTT.

The chain combines TRBV30 with TRBJ1-1; D may be TRBD1 (5 bases). Trimming left V 5 bases short and J 11 bases short, with 15 bases between. Germline CDR1 reads GTSNPN; CDR2 reads SVGIG (reference sequence). The CDR3 has 11 amino acids. The CDR3 nucleotides are TGTGCCTGGTCCTTTGGGGCCGTTGCTTTCTTT. Its translation: CAWSFGAVAFF.

The gene calls are TRBV5-6 and TRBJ2-5; possibly TRBD2 for D (7 bases). The V gene's germline CDR1 is SGHDT and CDR2 YYEEEE. There are 13 residues in the CDR3. Trimming shortened V by 6 bases and J by 5 bases, and 14 bases separated the two germline ends. CDR3 coding DNA: TGTGCCAGCACTAGGGGGGGCCGGGAGACCCAGTACTTC. Translated, it gives CASTRGGRETQYF.

V gene TRBV7-9 combines with J gene TRBJ1-2; D is uncertain. The V end lost 3 bases, the J end lost 1 base, and 9 bases lay between the germline ends. CDR1 SEHNR and CDR2 FQNEAQ come from the germline V gene (reference sequence). The CDR3 covers 14 residues. The CDR3 protein is CASSFHSLNYGYTF. In DNA, the CDR3 is TGTGCCAGCAGCTTCCACAGCCTTAACTATGGCTACACCTTC.

The chain has TRBV18 and TRBJ1-4; unclear D gene. CDR1 is KGHSH and CDR2 is LQKENI in the germline V gene. The germline V and J ends were trimmed by 1 base and 0 bases, with 6 bases remaining between them. The CDR3 loop spans 15 amino acids. The chain's CDR3 is CASSPLPATNEKLFF. The CDR3 region has the DNA TGTGCCAGCTCACCACTCCCAGCAACTAATGAAAAACTGTTTTTT.

The chain recombines TRBV5-1 with TRBJ2-5; a weak D match, TRBD2 (6 bases). Between the trimmed V and J ends, which lost 5 bases and 2 bases, there was a span of 10 bases. Germline-derived CDR1 and CDR2 are SGHRS and YFSETQ. The CDR3 spans 13 residues. The CDR3 reads CASRAGTQETQYF. CDR3 DNA sequence: TGCGCCAGCAGGGCGGGGACTCAAGAGACCCAGTACTTC. The full variable domain, with the rest looked up from reference TRBV5-1 and TRBJ2-5, is KAGVTQTPRYLIKTRGQQVTLSCSPISGHRSVSWYQQTPGQGLQFLFEYFSETQRNKGNFPGRFSGRQFSNSRSEMNVSTLELGDSALYLCASRAGTQETQYFGPGTRLLVL.

The chain recombines TRBV5-4 with TRBJ1-2; D gene unclear. V was trimmed by 1 base and J by 8 bases, leaving 12 bases between them. In germline, CDR1 is SGHNT, CDR2 YYREEE (reference sequence). This CDR3 contains 13 residues. The CDR3 loop is CASSLRRVEGYTF. In DNA form, the CDR3 reads TGTGCCAGCAGCTTGCGGAGGGTTGAAGGCTACACCTTC.

The V and J genes are TRBV7-8 and TRBJ1-1, with unresolved D. The CDR3 has 15 residues. V dropped 3 bases and J dropped 0 bases, with 11 bases sitting between them. Germline CDR1 and CDR2: SGHVS and FQNEAQ. CDR3 coding DNA: TGTGCCAGCAGCTTGATGCGGCAAATGAACACTGAAGCTTTCTTT. Its protein is CASSLMRQMNTEAFF.

The chain employs TRBV5-8 and TRBJ1-3, with D unclear. Germline-derived CDR1 and CDR2 are SGHTS and YDEGEE. V lost 5 bases to trimming and J lost 4 bases, with 13 bases between them. This CDR3 region has 14 residues. CDR3 residues: CASRRVDSGNTIYF. Written as DNA, the CDR3 is TGTGCCAGCAGACGGGTCGACTCGGGAAACACCATATATTTT.

V is TRBV24-1 and J is TRBJ1-1; 10 bases agree with TRBD1. In germline, CDR1 is KGHDR, CDR2 SFDVKD. Trimming removed 9 bases from V and 5 bases from J; junction bases left unmatched: 8. The CDR3 extends over 14 amino acids. The CDR3 DNA reads TGTGCCACCCGCTCCGGGACAGGGGTAACTGAAGCTTTCTTT. Protein sequence: CATRSGTGVTEAFF.

This chain uses TRBV28 with TRBJ1-5, with 7 bases that match TRBD1. The CDR3 is made up of 13 amino acids. Losses at the gene ends were 5 bases for V and 7 bases for J; bases not matched to a gene: 5. Germline CDR1 and CDR2: MDHEN and SYDVKM. CDR3 loop: CASSPTRGQPQHF. The CDR3 DNA sequence: TGTGCCAGCAGTCCTACCAGGGGGCAGCCCCAGCATTTT.

This clone was recorded once. This sequence joins TRBV7-3 and TRBJ2-1, with 10 bases fitting TRBD2. Losses at the gene ends were 2 bases for V and 5 bases for J; bases not matched to a gene: 3. From germline, CDR1 is SGHTA and CDR2 FQGTGA. The CDR3 totals 15 residues. CDR3 in DNA: TGTGCCAGCAGCTTACAGCGGGGGGGAAACAATGAGCAGTTCTTC. It translates to CASSLQRGGNNEQFF. Together with reference TRBV7-3 and TRBJ2-1, the CDR3 gives the full variable domain: GAGVSQTPSNKVTEKGKYVELRCDPISGHTALYWYRQSLGQGPEFLIYFQGTGAADDSGLPNDRFFAVRPEGSVSTLKIQRTERGDSAVYLCASSLQRGGNNEQFFGPGTRLTVL.